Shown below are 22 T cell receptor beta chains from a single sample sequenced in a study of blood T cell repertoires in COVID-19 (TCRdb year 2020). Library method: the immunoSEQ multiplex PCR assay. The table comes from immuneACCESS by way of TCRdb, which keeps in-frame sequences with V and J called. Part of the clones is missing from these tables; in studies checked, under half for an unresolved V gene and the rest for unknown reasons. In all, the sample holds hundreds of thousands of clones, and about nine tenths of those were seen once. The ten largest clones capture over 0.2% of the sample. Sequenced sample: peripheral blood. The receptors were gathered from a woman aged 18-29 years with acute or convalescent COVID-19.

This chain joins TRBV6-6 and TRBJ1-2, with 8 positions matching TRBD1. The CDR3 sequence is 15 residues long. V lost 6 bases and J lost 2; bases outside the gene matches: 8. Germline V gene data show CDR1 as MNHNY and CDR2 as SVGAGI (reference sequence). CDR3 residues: CASRPGQGGNYGYTF. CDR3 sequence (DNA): TGTGCCAGCAGACCCGGACAGGGCGGAAACTATGGCTACACCTTC.

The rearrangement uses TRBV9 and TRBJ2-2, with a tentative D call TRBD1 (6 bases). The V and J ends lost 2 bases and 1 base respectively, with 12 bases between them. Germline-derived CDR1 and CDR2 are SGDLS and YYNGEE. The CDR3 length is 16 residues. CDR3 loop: CASSVHREGNTGELFF. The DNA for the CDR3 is TGTGCCAGCAGCGTCCACAGGGAAGGGAACACCGGGGAGCTGTTTTTT. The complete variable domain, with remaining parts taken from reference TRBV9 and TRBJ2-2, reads DSGVTQTPKHLITATGQRVTLRCSPRSGDLSVYWYQQSLDQGLQFLIQYYNGEERAKGNILERFSAQQFPDLHSELNLSSLELGDSALYFCASSVHREGNTGELFFGEGSRLTVL.

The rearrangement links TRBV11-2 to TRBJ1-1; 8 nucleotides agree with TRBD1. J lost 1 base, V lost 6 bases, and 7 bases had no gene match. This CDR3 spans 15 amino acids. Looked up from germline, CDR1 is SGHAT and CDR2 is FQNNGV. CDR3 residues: CASRSVRGRNTEAFF. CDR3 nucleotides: TGTGCCAGCAGATCCGTCAGGGGGCGGAACACTGAAGCTTTCTTT.

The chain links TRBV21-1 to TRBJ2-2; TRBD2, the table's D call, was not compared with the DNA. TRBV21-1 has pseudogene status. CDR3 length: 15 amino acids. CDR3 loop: CASRGLADFTGELFF. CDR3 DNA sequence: TGTGCCAGCAGGGGACTGGCGGACTTCACCGGGGAGCTGTTTTTT.

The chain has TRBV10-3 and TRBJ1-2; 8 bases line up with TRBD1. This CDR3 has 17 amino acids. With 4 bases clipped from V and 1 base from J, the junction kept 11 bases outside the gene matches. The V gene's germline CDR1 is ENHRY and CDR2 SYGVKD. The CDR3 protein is CAISGGQVIKDNYGYTF. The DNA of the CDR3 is TGTGCCATCAGTGGGGGACAGGTAATCAAAGATAACTATGGCTACACCTTC.

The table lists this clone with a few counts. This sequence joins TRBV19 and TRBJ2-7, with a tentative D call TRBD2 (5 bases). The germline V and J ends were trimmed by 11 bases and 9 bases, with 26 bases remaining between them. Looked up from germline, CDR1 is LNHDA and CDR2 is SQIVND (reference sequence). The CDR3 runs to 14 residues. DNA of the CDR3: TGTGCCCTGAGCCCGCCACCCCCCGGGGATGGGCAGTACTTC. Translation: CALSPPPPGDGQYF.

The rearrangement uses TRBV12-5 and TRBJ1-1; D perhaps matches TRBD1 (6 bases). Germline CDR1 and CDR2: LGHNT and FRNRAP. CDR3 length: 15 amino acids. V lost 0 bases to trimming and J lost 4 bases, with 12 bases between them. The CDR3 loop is CASGLVLGGGTEAFF. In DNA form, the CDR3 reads TGTGCTAGTGGTTTGGTACTAGGGGGTGGCACTGAAGCTTTCTTT. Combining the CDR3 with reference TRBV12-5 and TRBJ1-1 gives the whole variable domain DARVTQTPRHKVTEMGQEVTMRCQPILGHNTVFWYRQTMMQGLELLAYFRNRAPLDDSGMPKDRFSAEMPDATLATLKIQPSEPRDSAVYFCASGLVLGGGTEAFFGQGTRLTVV.

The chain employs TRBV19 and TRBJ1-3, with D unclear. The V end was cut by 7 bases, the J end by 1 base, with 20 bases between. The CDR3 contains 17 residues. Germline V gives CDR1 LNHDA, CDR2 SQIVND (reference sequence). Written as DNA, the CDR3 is TGTGCCAGTAATCGAGATGATGAGGGAAAATCTGGAAACACCATATATTTT. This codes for CASNRDDEGKSGNTIYF.

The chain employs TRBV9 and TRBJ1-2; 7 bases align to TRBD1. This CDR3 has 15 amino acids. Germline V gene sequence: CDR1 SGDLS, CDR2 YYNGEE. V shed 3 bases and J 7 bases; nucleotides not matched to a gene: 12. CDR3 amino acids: CASSGDRAIPGGYTF. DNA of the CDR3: TGTGCCAGCAGCGGCGACAGGGCCATCCCGGGTGGCTACACCTTC.

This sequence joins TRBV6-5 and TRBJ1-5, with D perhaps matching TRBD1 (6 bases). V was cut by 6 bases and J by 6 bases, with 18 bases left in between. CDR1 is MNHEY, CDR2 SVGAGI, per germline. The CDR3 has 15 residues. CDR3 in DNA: TGTGCCAGCAGAGTCTCCACAGGGACCAGTCAGCCCCAGCATTTT. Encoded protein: CASRVSTGTSQPQHF.

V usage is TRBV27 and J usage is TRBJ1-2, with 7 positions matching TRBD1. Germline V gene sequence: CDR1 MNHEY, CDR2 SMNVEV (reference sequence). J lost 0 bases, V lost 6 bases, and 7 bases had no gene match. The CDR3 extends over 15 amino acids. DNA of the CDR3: TGTGCCAGCAGCCCCCTCGACAGGGCTAACTATGGCTACACCTTC. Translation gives CASSPLDRANYGYTF.

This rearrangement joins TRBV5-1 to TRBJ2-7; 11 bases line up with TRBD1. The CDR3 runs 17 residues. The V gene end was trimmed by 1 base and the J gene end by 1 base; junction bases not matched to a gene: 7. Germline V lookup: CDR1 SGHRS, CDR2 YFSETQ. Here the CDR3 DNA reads TGCGCCAGCAGCTTGTTTACGGGACAGGGGGTGTCCTACGAGCAGTACTTC. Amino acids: CASSLFTGQGVSYEQYF.

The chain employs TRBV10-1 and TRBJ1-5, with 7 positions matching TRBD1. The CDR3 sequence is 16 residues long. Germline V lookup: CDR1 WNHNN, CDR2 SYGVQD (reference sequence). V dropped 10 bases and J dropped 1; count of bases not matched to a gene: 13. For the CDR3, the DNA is TGCGCCAACGAAACAGGGGCCGTAGAGAGCAATCAGCCCCAGCATTTT. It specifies CANETGAVESNQPQHF.

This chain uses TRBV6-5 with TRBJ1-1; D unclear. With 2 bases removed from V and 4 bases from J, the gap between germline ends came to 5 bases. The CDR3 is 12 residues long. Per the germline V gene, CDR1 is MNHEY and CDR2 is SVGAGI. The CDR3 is CASSYGPTEAFF. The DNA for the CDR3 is TGTGCCAGCAGTTACGGCCCCACTGAAGCTTTCTTT.

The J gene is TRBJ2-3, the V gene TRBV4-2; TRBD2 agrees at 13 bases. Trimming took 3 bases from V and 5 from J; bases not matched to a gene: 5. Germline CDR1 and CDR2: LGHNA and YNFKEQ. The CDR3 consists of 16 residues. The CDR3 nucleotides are TGTGCCAGCAGCCAGACTAGCGGGGGGAGTATAGATACGCAGTATTTT. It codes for CASSQTSGGSIDTQYF.

The CDR3 DNA is TGCAGTGCTAGTCGTCGGGGGAGAGCCACGTCCGATACGCAGTATTTT. Its translation: CSASRRGRATSDTQYF. V and J are TRBV20-1 and TRBJ2-3; weak D call: TRBD2 (6 bases). V was trimmed by 3 bases and J by 6 bases, leaving 22 bases between them. The CDR3 is 16 amino acids. The germline gives CDR1 DFQATT, CDR2 SNEGSKA (reference sequence).

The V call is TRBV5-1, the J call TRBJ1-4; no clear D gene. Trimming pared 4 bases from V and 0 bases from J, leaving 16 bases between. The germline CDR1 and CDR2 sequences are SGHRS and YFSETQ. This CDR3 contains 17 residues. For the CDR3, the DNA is TGCGCCAGCAGCAGATCCGGGAGCTCTGCAACTAATGAAAAACTGTTTTTT. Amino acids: CASSRSGSSATNEKLFF.

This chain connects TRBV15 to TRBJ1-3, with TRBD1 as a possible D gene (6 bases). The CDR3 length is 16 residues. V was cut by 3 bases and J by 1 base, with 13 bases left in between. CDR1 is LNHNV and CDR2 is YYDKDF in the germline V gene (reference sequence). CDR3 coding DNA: TGTGCCACCAGCAGTACTACAGGGTATTCTGGAAACACCATATATTTT. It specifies CATSSTTGYSGNTIYF.

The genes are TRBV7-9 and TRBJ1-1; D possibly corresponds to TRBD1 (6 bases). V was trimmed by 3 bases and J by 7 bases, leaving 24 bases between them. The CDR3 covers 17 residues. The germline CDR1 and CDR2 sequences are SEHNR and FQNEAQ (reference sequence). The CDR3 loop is CASSFPQGRAKSDEAFF. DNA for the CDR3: TGTGCCAGCAGCTTCCCGCAGGGGCGGGCTAAATCCGATGAAGCTTTCTTT.

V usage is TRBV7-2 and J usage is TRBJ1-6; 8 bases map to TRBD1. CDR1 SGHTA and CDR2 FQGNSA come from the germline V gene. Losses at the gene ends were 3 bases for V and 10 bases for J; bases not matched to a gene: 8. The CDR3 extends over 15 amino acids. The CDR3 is CASSLTGVEGSPLHF. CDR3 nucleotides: TGTGCCAGCAGCTTGACAGGGGTAGAGGGATCACCCCTCCACTTT.

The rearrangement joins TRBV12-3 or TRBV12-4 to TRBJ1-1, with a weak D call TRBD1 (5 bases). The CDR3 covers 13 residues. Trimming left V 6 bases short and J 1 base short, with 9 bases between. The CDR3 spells CASSIGGNTEAFF. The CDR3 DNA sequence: TGTGCCAGCAGCATCGGGGGGAACACTGAAGCTTTCTTT.

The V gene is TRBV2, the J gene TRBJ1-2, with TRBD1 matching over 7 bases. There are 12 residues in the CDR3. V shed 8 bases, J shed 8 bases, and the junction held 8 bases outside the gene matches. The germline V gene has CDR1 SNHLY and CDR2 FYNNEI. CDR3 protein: CASQLDRKGYTF. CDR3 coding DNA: TGTGCCAGCCAGCTGGACAGGAAAGGCTACACCTTC.